Listed here are 30 T cell receptor beta chains from one sample, sequenced in a study of shared T cell receptors in the human thymus. Generated by immunoSEQ multiplex PCR, the TCRdb table keeps only in-frame clones and is missing some. The data hold hundreds of thousands of clones, with 75% to 90% observed a single time. Another study also made use of these data, one on human thymus T cells.

Sequencing used thymocytes. These TCRs come from a girl less than two years old with a congenital heart defect.

V gene TRBV4-3 combines with J gene TRBJ1-2; TRBD1 agrees at 7 bases. Unmatched junction bases numbered 11, after V lost 2 bases and J lost 5 bases. The CDR3 consists of 16 residues. CDR1 and CDR2 (germline): LGHNA, YSLEER. Here the CDR3 reads CASSQMTLTGEYGYTF. In DNA, the CDR3 is TGCGCCAGCAGCCAAATGACGCTAACAGGGGAATATGGCTACACCTTC.

As DNA, the CDR3 is TGTGCCAGCAGCTTAGGTGCAGACTCCTACGAGCAGTACTTC. This encodes CASSLGADSYEQYF. The gene calls are TRBV7-3 and TRBJ2-7; no clear D gene. Trimming shortened V by 2 bases and J by 0 bases, and 8 bases separated the two germline ends. CDR1 is SGHTA and CDR2 is FQGTGA in the germline V gene. CDR3 size: 14 residues.

This chain uses TRBV27 with TRBJ2-3, with D tentatively TRBD2 (5 bases). The CDR3 has 13 amino acids. V shed 5 bases and J shed 1 base, with 7 bases lying between them. Germline V CDR1 and CDR2: MNHEY, SMNVEV (reference sequence). The CDR3 nucleotides read TGTGCCAGCAGTGCGCGGGGCACAGATACGCAGTATTTT. This gives the protein CASSARGTDTQYF.

This sequence joins TRBV5-1 and TRBJ2-4; perhaps TRBD2 as D (6 bases). V lost 0 bases, J lost 3 bases, and 16 bases lay in between. The CDR3 runs 17 residues. Germline V gene lookup returns CDR1 SGHRS and CDR2 YFSETQ. The CDR3 DNA reads TGCGCCAGCAGCTTGGGCTTGCGCGGGGCGGGCAAAAACATTCAGTACTTC. Amino acids: CASSLGLRGAGKNIQYF. The complete variable domain, with remaining parts taken from reference TRBV5-1 and TRBJ2-4, reads KAGVTQTPRYLIKTRGQQVTLSCSPISGHRSVSWYQQTPGQGLQFLFEYFSETQRNKGNFPGRFSGRQFSNSRSEMNVSTLELGDSALYLCASSLGLRGAGKNIQYFGAGTRLSVL.

This chain uses TRBV28 with TRBJ1-1; 7 nucleotides agree with TRBD1. Germline CDR1 MDHEN, CDR2 SYDVKM. Trimming removed 4 bases from V and 3 bases from J; junction bases left unmatched: 8. There are 15 residues in the CDR3. The CDR3 DNA sequence: TGTGCCAGCAGTTGTGACAGGGAGAAGTACACTGAAGCTTTCTTT. As protein: CASSCDREKYTEAFF.

This clone was seen only once. This rearrangement joins TRBV7-9 to TRBJ2-7; 8 bases map to TRBD1. The CDR3 has 16 amino acids. Germline lookup yields CDR1 SEHNR and CDR2 FQNEAQ (reference sequence). Trimming took 5 bases from V and 5 from J; bases not matched to a gene: 14. The CDR3 sequence is CASSPLGDRLPDEQYF. CDR3 nucleotide sequence: TGTGCCAGCAGCCCCTTAGGGGACAGGCTGCCGGACGAGCAGTACTTC.

The chain has TRBV6-5 and TRBJ1-4; unclear D gene. V lost 6 bases, J lost 0 bases, and 8 bases lay in between. The CDR3 has 14 amino acids. Looked up from germline, CDR1 is MNHEY and CDR2 is SVGAGI. CDR3 protein: CASRRRATNEKLFF. As DNA, the CDR3 is TGTGCCAGCAGGCGGCGGGCAACTAATGAAAAACTGTTTTTT.

The rearrangement links TRBV7-9 to TRBJ1-2; D is perhaps TRBD1 (6 bases). The CDR3 contains 15 residues. Trimming pared 2 bases from V and 1 base from J, leaving 11 bases between. Germline V lookup: CDR1 SEHNR, CDR2 FQNEAQ (reference sequence). CDR3 nucleotide sequence: TGTGCCAGCAGCTTAAGCAGGGGATATAACTATGGCTACACCTTC. It specifies CASSLSRGYNYGYTF.

The count of this clone is one. The rearrangement joins TRBV6-1 to TRBJ1-5; 7 bases align to TRBD1. This CDR3 region has 14 residues. Losses at the gene ends were 7 bases for V and 7 bases for J; bases not matched to a gene: 10. Germline loops: CDR1 MNHNS, CDR2 SASEGT. CDR3 DNA: TGTGCCAGCACCGGGACAGCCTTCGGGCAGCCCCAGCATTTT. Encoded protein: CASTGTAFGQPQHF.

The chain joins TRBV6-6 to TRBJ1-5, with TRBD1 as a possible D gene (5 bases). CDR1 is MNHNY and CDR2 is SVGAGI in the germline V gene (reference sequence). The length of the CDR3 is 15 residues. The V end was cut by 0 bases, the J end by 2 bases, with 8 bases between. The CDR3 reads CASSYSPGGNQPQHF. The CDR3 nucleotides read TGTGCCAGCAGTTACTCACCGGGGGGCAATCAGCCCCAGCATTTT.

This chain links TRBV4-1 with TRBJ1-4, with D possibly matching TRBD1 (6 bases). Trimming pared 4 bases from V and 8 bases from J, leaving 17 bases between. In germline, CDR1 is MGHRA, CDR2 YSYEKL. The CDR3 has 15 amino acids. The CDR3 loop reads CASSPIAYREEKLFF. CDR3 nucleotides: TGCGCCAGCAGCCCTATTGCTTACAGGGAAGAAAAACTGTTTTTT.

This sequence joins TRBV4-1 and TRBJ2-6; the match to TRBD1 covers 10 bases. The CDR3 has 18 amino acids. Trimming took 5 bases from V and 0 from J; bases not matched to a gene: 7. Germline lookup yields CDR1 MGHRA and CDR2 YSYEKL. CDR3 DNA: TGCGCCAGCAGCTCCCGGGACAGGGGCCCCTCTGGGGCCAACGTCCTGACTTTC. This encodes CASSSRDRGPSGANVLTF.

J is TRBJ1-5 and V is TRBV4-1; D remains ambiguous. Germline lookup yields CDR1 MGHRA and CDR2 YSYEKL. Trimming shortened V by 0 bases and J by 6 bases, and 15 bases separated the two germline ends. This CDR3 has 16 amino acids. This CDR3 is CASSQEFAPIAQPQHF. The CDR3 bases are TGCGCCAGCAGCCAAGAGTTCGCGCCCATTGCTCAGCCCCAGCATTTT.

The chain uses TRBV2 and TRBJ2-1, with D perhaps matching TRBD1 (6 bases). Trimming took 1 base from V and 3 from J, leaving 10 bases between them. CDR1 and CDR2 (germline): SNHLY, FYNNEI. The CDR3 consists of 15 residues. The CDR3 nucleotides are TGTGCCAGCAGTGAAGAACAGGGTAACTACAATGAGCAGTTCTTC. Protein sequence: CASSEEQGNYNEQFF.

The genes are TRBV10-2 and TRBJ1-2; D ambiguous. This CDR3 contains 15 residues. In germline, CDR1 is WSHSY, CDR2 SAAADI. V was trimmed by 3 bases and J by 1 base, leaving 12 bases between them. This CDR3 reads CASSDMGDVNYGYTF. CDR3 DNA: TGCGCCAGCAGTGACATGGGAGACGTTAACTATGGCTACACCTTC.

This chain joins TRBV5-1 and TRBJ1-3; D gene uncertain. Trimming took 0 bases from V and 0 from J, leaving 16 bases between them. CDR1 and CDR2 from the germline V gene are SGHRS and YFSETQ. This CDR3 is built from 18 residues. As DNA, the CDR3 is TGCGCCAGCAGCTTGGGGCTGAGGACTACCTACTCTGGAAACACCATATATTTT. Its translation: CASSLGLRTTYSGNTIYF. The variable domain in full, with the rest retrieved from reference TRBV5-1 and TRBJ1-3, is KAGVTQTPRYLIKTRGQQVTLSCSPISGHRSVSWYQQTPGQGLQFLFEYFSETQRNKGNFPGRFSGRQFSNSRSEMNVSTLELGDSALYLCASSLGLRTTYSGNTIYFGEGSWLTVV.

V usage is TRBV5-1 and J usage is TRBJ1-1; 10 nucleotides match TRBD1. Germline V CDR1 and CDR2: SGHRS, YFSETQ. J gave up 5 bases and V 6 bases, and 7 bases lay outside the gene matches. This CDR3 is built from 14 residues. The CDR3 region is CASTRQGADTEAFF. Here the CDR3 DNA reads TGCGCCAGCACCCGACAGGGGGCGGATACTGAAGCTTTCTTT.

This chain joins TRBV6-1 and TRBJ2-7, with D possibly TRBD1 on 5 matching bases. Trimming took off 3 bases at V and 12 bases at J, with 21 bases between the two ends. CDR1 MNHNS and CDR2 SASEGT come from the germline V gene. The CDR3 spans 14 residues. CDR3 sequence (DNA): TGTGCCAGCAGTGACTGGTCAGGGTTTTCTGAGAGGTACTTC. Translation: CASSDWSGFSERYF.

This clone was observed a few times. The chain has TRBV7-2 and TRBJ1-2; TRBD1 might be the D (6 bases). Germline V gene data show CDR1 as SGHTA and CDR2 as FQGNSA. The ends were cut back, 1 base at V and 5 bases at J, with 11 bases in the middle. The CDR3 is 14 amino acids. DNA for the CDR3: TGTGCCAGCAGCTTAGTTGTAGGGGGTTATGGCTACACCTTC. This codes for CASSLVVGGYGYTF.

The V gene is TRBV14, the J gene TRBJ1-2; no clear D. V lost 5 bases, J lost 5 bases, and 12 bases lay in between. The CDR3 length is 13 residues. Germline V gene lookup returns CDR1 SGHDN and CDR2 FVKESK. CDR3 residues: CASSKAGIYGYTF. Written as DNA, the CDR3 is TGTGCCAGCAGCAAGGCCGGGATTTATGGCTACACCTTC.

The V gene is TRBV2, the J gene TRBJ1-5; D not certain. The V gene's germline CDR1 is SNHLY and CDR2 FYNNEI. V lost 6 bases and J lost 6, with 12 bases in between. The CDR3 is 13 residues long. CDR3 amino acids: CASSQERGQPQHF. Here the CDR3 DNA reads TGTGCCAGCAGCCAAGAACGAGGTCAGCCCCAGCATTTT.

The rearrangement joins TRBV5-8 to TRBJ1-3; D is undetermined. The CDR3 is made up of 13 amino acids. CDR1 is SGHTS, CDR2 YDEGEE, per germline. Between the trimmed V and J ends, which lost 1 base and 6 bases, there was a span of 8 bases. The CDR3 reads CASSLLRPNTIYF. The CDR3 nucleotides are TGTGCCAGCAGCTTGTTGCGCCCAAACACCATATATTTT.

The chain joins TRBV28 to TRBJ1-2, with D possibly TRBD1 on 5 matching bases. This CDR3 contains 18 residues. V was cut by 4 bases and J by 3 bases, with 24 bases left in between. CDR1 and CDR2 from the germline V gene are MDHEN and SYDVKM. The CDR3 protein is CASSSALLQGSPYYGYTF. The CDR3 DNA reads TGTGCCAGCAGTTCCGCCCTATTGCAGGGCTCCCCCTACTATGGCTACACCTTC.

J is TRBJ1-1 and V is TRBV7-2; the match to TRBD1 covers 7 bases. There are 19 residues in the CDR3. CDR1 is SGHTA and CDR2 is FQGNSA in the germline V gene. The V segment lost 4 bases and the J segment 3 bases; nucleotides outside the gene matches: 20. CDR3 in DNA: TGTGCCAGCAGCTCCCGCGATAAGATAGGACAGGAGGGTTACACTGAAGCTTTCTTT. The encoded protein is CASSSRDKIGQEGYTEAFF.

This clone turned up a few times. The sample carries other DNA sequences with the same CDR3. The chain uses TRBV29-1 and TRBJ1-2; 7 bases are a match to TRBD1. The V gene's germline CDR1 is SQVTM and CDR2 ANQGSEA. The CDR3 runs to 10 residues. Unmatched junction bases numbered 1, after V lost 6 bases and J lost 6 bases. The CDR3 DNA sequence: TGCAGCGTCCAGGGGGATGGCTACACCTTC. Protein sequence: CSVQGDGYTF.

The chain carries TRBV7-9 and TRBJ2-7, with TRBD2 matching over 12 bases. CDR3 length: 15 amino acids. Losses at the gene ends were 5 bases for V and 9 bases for J; bases not matched to a gene: 11. Per the germline V gene, CDR1 is SEHNR and CDR2 is FQNEAQ (reference sequence). The CDR3 DNA sequence: TGTGCCAGCAGCCCTCCCTGGACTAGCGGGGAGGGGCAGTACTTC. Translating gives CASSPPWTSGEGQYF.

V gene TRBV7-3 combines with J gene TRBJ2-3; TRBD2 matches at 11 bases. CDR1 is SGHTA and CDR2 is FQGTGA in the germline V gene. The CDR3 loop spans 17 amino acids. J lost 4 bases, V lost 5 bases, and 11 bases had no gene match. The CDR3 DNA is TGTGCCAGCAGCCCTAGCGGGGGGAAGGTTTGGTCAGATACGCAGTATTTT. This translates into CASSPSGGKVWSDTQYF. Complete variable domain (other parts from reference TRBV7-3 and TRBJ2-3): GAGVSQTPSNKVTEKGKYVELRCDPISGHTALYWYRQSLGQGPEFLIYFQGTGAADDSGLPNDRFFAVRPEGSVSTLKIQRTERGDSAVYLCASSPSGGKVWSDTQYFGPGTRLTVL.

Only a few counts were recorded for this clone. The V call is TRBV5-5, the J call TRBJ2-3; TRBD2 aligns across 8 bases. With 4 bases clipped from V and 6 bases from J, the junction kept 16 bases outside the gene matches. CDR3 length: 17 amino acids. CDR1 SGHKS and CDR2 YYEKEE come from the germline V gene (reference sequence). The CDR3: CASSRPRLIGGADTQYF. In DNA, the CDR3 is TGTGCCAGCAGCCGACCCCGACTAATCGGGGGGGCGGATACGCAGTATTTT.

The chain joins TRBV5-5 to TRBJ1-3, with D possibly being TRBD1 (5 bases). Germline V CDR1 and CDR2: SGHKS, YYEKEE (reference sequence). CDR3 length: 18 residues. Trimming left V 4 bases short and J 15 bases short, with 35 bases between. The CDR3, as DNA: TGTGCCAGCAGCACCCGGGACTTCCCCCCTCTGGAAACACCATACCCATATTTT. Its translation: CASSTRDFPPLETPYPYF.

The chain uses TRBV2 and TRBJ1-2; 8 bases align to TRBD1. CDR1 and CDR2 (germline): SNHLY, FYNNEI. The CDR3 totals 15 residues. Trimming removed 8 bases from V and 4 bases from J; junction bases left unmatched: 12. The CDR3 DNA sequence: TGTGCCAGCTCACGACAGGGGCTGTCTCCCTATGGCTACACCTTC. Its protein product is CASSRQGLSPYGYTF.